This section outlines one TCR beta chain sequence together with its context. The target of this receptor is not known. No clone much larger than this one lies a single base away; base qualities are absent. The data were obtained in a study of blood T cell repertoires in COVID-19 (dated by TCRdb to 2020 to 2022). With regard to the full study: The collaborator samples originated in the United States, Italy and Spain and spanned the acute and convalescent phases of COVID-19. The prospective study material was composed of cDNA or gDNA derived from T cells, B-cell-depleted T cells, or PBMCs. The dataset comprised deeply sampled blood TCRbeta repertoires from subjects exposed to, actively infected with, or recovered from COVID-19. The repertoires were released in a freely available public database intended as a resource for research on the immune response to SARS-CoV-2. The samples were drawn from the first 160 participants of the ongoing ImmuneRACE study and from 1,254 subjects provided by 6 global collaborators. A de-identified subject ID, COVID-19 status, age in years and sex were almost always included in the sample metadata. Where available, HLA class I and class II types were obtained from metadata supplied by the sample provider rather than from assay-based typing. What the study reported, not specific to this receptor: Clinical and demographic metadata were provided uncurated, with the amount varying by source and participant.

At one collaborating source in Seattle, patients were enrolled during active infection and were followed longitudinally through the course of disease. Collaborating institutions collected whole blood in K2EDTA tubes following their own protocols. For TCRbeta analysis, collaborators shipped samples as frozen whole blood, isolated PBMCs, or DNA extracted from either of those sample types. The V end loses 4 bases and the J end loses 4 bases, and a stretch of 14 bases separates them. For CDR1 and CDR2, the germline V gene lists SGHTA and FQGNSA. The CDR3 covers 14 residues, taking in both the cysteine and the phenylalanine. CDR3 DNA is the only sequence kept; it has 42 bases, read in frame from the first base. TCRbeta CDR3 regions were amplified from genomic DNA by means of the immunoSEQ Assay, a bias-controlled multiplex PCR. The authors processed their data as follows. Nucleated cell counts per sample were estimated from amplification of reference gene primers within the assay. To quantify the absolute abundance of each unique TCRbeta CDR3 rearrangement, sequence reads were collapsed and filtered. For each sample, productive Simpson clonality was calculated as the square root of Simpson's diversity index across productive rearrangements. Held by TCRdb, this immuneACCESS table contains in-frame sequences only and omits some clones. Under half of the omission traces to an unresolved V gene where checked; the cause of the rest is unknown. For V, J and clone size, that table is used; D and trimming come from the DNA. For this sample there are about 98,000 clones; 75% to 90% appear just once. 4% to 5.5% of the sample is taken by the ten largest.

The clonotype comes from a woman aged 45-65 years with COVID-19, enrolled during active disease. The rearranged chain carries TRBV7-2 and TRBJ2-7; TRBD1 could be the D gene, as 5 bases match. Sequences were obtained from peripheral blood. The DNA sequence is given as TGTGCCAGCAGCTCATCCTTGACAGAATACGAGCAGTACTTC. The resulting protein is CASSSSLTEYEQYF.